The 6 T cell receptor beta chains below were found in one sample sequenced in a study of blood T cell repertoires in COVID-19. TCRdb keeps only in-frame clones here, not all; method: immunoSEQ multiplex PCR. The table has 70,000 to 100,000 clones, 90% seen once. Sequenced: peripheral blood. The receptors were gathered from a woman aged 80 or older with active or convalescent COVID-19.

This rearrangement joins TRBV4-1 to TRBJ1-5, with D perhaps TRBD1 (6 bases). The germline V and J ends were trimmed by 5 bases and 6 bases, with 17 bases remaining between them. CDR3 length: 15 amino acids. Germline V gene data show CDR1 as MGHRA and CDR2 as YSYEKL. Here the CDR3 DNA reads TGCGCCAGCAGCGTAGGGGGTATGGGGCTTCAGCCCCAGCATTTT. It specifies CASSVGGMGLQPQHF.

J is TRBJ2-7 and V is TRBV28; 7 bases are a match to TRBD2. Germline V gives CDR1 MDHEN, CDR2 SYDVKM. This CDR3 is built from 14 residues. With V trimmed by 3 bases and J by 5 bases, 7 bases remained unmatched. CDR3 coding DNA: TGTGCCAGCAGTTTGAACGGGGAGGGGAACGAGCAGTACTTC. Amino acids: CASSLNGEGNEQYF.

This clone came up once. The chain's CDR3 is CASSSGYTEAFF. DNA for the CDR3: TGTGCCAGCAGTTCAGGTTACACTGAAGCTTTCTTT. The V call is TRBV6-2 or TRBV6-3, the J call TRBJ1-1; D ambiguous. The V gene's germline CDR1 is MNHEY and CDR2 SVGEGT. CDR3 length: 12 residues. V was clipped by 4 bases and J by 3 bases, with 6 bases between them.

This clone was recorded once. V gene TRBV5-6 combines with J gene TRBJ2-5, with a tentative D call TRBD1 (5 bases). The germline V gene has CDR1 SGHDT and CDR2 YYEEEE. V lost 0 bases and J lost 0, with 6 bases in between. CDR3 length: 14 amino acids. CDR3 coding DNA: TGTGCCAGCAGCTTGGGACAGAACCAAGAGACCCAGTACTTC. This encodes CASSLGQNQETQYF.

The chain recombines TRBV19 with TRBJ2-2, with a tentative D call TRBD2 (7 bases). CDR1 and CDR2 from the germline V gene are LNHDA and SQIVND (reference sequence). The CDR3 is made up of 14 amino acids. V gave up 6 bases and J gave up 4 bases, with 12 bases separating them. This chain's CDR3 is CASSGGPSTGELFF. The CDR3 DNA is TGTGCCAGTAGCGGGGGGCCAAGCACCGGGGAGCTGTTTTTT.

The J gene is TRBJ2-1, the V gene TRBV6-2 or TRBV6-3; D ambiguous. V lost 0 bases to trimming and J lost 0 bases, with 9 bases between them. Germline V gene sequence: CDR1 MNHEY, CDR2 SVGEGT. CDR3 size: 16 residues. CDR3 DNA sequence: TGTGCCAGCAGTTACTCCGGTTCAAGCTCCTACAATGAGCAGTTCTTC. Protein sequence: CASSYSGSSSYNEQFF.